This is a list of T cell receptor beta chains from one sample in a study of blood T cell repertoires in COVID-19. TCRdb's table, derived via immunoSEQ multiplex PCR, lists solely in-frame clones and lacks some. This repertoire shows under 95,000 clones, just over 85% found once; its top ten account for under 55%. Sequenced material: peripheral blood. The receptors were gathered from a human donor in a cohort sampled during active COVID-19. The CDR3 runs from the conserved cysteine through the conserved F or W. Part of the rows lack a size; the others show once, few, many or a class for expanded clones.

cdr3_aa | v_call | clone_size | j_call | cdr3_length
CASSGRESVGEQYF | TRBV9 | . | TRBJ2-7 | 14
CASSIGDKDTQYF | TRBV6-5 | . | TRBJ2-3 | 13
CASSQETNRPSGANVLTF | TRBV3-1/TRBV3-2 | . | TRBJ2-6 | 18
CASGLEGIQETQYF | TRBV3-1/TRBV3-2 | . | TRBJ2-5 | 14
CASSPSTRAVEQFF | TRBV18 | once | TRBJ2-1 | 14
CASAVWSSYEQYF | TRBV5-8 | . | TRBJ2-7 | 13
CASSPGRSQETQYF | TRBV7-2 | . | TRBJ2-5 | 14
CAISESAPGSNQPQHF | TRBV10-3 | . | TRBJ1-5 | 16
CASSLAGGAGNQPQHF | TRBV5-5 | . | TRBJ1-5 | 16
CASRIQQGHSEAFF | TRBV27 | . | TRBJ1-1 | 14
CASSQLEFYEQYF | TRBV3-1/TRBV3-2 | . | TRBJ2-7 | 13
CASSSRVIAEAFF | TRBV6-2/TRBV6-3 | . | TRBJ1-1 | 13
CTSSQKQVASNQPQHF | TRBV1 | . | TRBJ1-5 | 16
CASSRTGASYEQYF | TRBV7-2 | . | TRBJ2-7 | 14
CSASRASGGTYNEQFF | TRBV20-1 | . | TRBJ2-1 | 16
CASSLGTGGIGEQFF | TRBV7-7 | . | TRBJ2-1 | 15
CASSPRDSGELFF | TRBV12-3/TRBV12-4 | . | TRBJ2-2 | 13
CASSWNWRRNTEAFF | TRBV6-5 | . | TRBJ1-1 | 15
CASSTTRQGNSPLHF | TRBV6-5 | . | TRBJ1-6 | 15
CAGRAGEGDTQYF | TRBV6-5 | . | TRBJ2-3 | 13
CASSNTRAERTEAFF | TRBV28 | . | TRBJ1-1 | 15
CASNIPIAGGTQYF | TRBV11-2 | . | TRBJ2-3 | 14
CASSHRDRGPMGYTF | TRBV3-1/TRBV3-2 | . | TRBJ1-2 | 15
CASSIDRVPSYEQYF | TRBV6-5 | . | TRBJ2-7 | 15
CASSNNQGVDQPQHF | TRBV18 | . | TRBJ1-5 | 15
CASSSGTGYYGYTF | TRBV2 | . | TRBJ1-2 | 14
CASGSPRGGTDTQYF | TRBV12-5 | . | TRBJ2-3 | 15
CASSLVQAGTDTQYF | TRBV7-9 | . | TRBJ2-3 | 15
CASSSLAGGADTQYF | TRBV5-1 | . | TRBJ2-3 | 15
CASSFLDRGVNSPLHF | TRBV7-8 | once | TRBJ1-6 | 16
CASSLSGGESQYF | TRBV5-1 | . | TRBJ2-5 | 13
CASSLPPGTLYEQYF | TRBV7-8 | . | TRBJ2-7 | 15
CASSLDSDQETQYF | TRBV5-1 | . | TRBJ2-5 | 14
CASSLLTNQPQHF | TRBV5-5 | . | TRBJ1-5 | 13
CASSQGGSGRARYNEQFF | TRBV4-1 | . | TRBJ2-1 | 18
CASSLLDQGVYNSPLHF | TRBV28 | . | TRBJ1-6 | 17
CATSSGGMGEQFF | TRBV24-1 | once | TRBJ2-1 | 13
CAISEYGQGGGYTF | TRBV10-3 | . | TRBJ1-2 | 14
CASSVDQATEAFF | TRBV9 | . | TRBJ1-1 | 13
CASSLEGVGNTIYF | TRBV5-5 | . | TRBJ1-3 | 14
CASSLRREGNTEAFF | TRBV18 | . | TRBJ1-1 | 15
CASKGGGAVSGELFF | TRBV2 | once | TRBJ2-2 | 15
CASSYSATGTYGYTF | TRBV6-5 | . | TRBJ1-2 | 15
CASSAQGSGSPLHF | TRBV9 | . | TRBJ1-6 | 14
CASSEMGQGLTPLHF | TRBV6-5 | . | TRBJ1-6 | 15
CASSPNAASYEQYF | TRBV7-3 | . | TRBJ2-7 | 14
CASSVEDVGRAGSTDTQYF | TRBV9 | . | TRBJ2-3 | 19
CASLITSGIFEQYF | TRBV6-8 | . | TRBJ2-7 | 14